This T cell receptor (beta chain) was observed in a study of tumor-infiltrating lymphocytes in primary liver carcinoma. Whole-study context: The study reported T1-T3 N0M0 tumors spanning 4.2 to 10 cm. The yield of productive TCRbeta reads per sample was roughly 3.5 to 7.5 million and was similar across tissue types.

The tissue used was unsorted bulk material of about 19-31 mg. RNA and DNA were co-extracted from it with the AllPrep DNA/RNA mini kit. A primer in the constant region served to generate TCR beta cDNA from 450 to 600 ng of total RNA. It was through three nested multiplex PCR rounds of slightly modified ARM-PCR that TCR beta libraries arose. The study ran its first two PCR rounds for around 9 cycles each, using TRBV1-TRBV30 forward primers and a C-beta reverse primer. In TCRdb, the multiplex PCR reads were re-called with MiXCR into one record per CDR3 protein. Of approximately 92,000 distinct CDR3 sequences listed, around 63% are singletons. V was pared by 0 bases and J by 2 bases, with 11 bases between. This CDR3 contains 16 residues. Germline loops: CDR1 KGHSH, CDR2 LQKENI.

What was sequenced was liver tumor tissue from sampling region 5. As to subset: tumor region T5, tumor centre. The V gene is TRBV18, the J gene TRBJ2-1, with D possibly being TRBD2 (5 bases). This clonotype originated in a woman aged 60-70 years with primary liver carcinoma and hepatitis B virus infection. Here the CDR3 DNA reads TGTGCCAGCTCACCACCGTTTGTGGGAGCCTACAATGAGCAGTTCTTC. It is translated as CASSPPFVGAYNEQFF.